This entry lists 15 T cell receptor beta chains sequenced from one sample in a study of blood T cells in healthy people across ages. Through a sample-barcoded 5' primer and a J-beta primer mix, a second PCR was run for roughly 6 to 11 cycles. One entry per CDR3 protein results from TCRdb running MiXCR on the 5' RACE reads. The data show about 1.1 million distinct CDR3 sequences, approximately 38% seen once. The specimen was blood. These receptors were collected from a man between 18 and 29 years old in good health.

As for this clonotype: This clone may be a read error of a much larger clone one base away. V usage is TRBV6-2 or TRBV6-3 and J usage is TRBJ2-7; D is unclear. CDR1 is MNHEY and CDR2 is SVGEGT in the germline V gene. Trimming shortened V by 2 bases and J by 5 bases, and 4 bases separated the two germline ends. The CDR3 sequence is 11 residues long. The CDR3 reads CASSYTNEQYF. CDR3 bases: TGTGCCAGCAGTTACACGAACGAGCAGTACTTC.

As to this clonotype: With a much larger clone just one base away, this may be a read error. The chain carries TRBV10-3 and TRBJ2-1; D not certain. Per the germline V gene, CDR1 is ENHRY and CDR2 is SYGVKD. CDR3 size: 15 residues. This chain's CDR3 is CVISVPSVTANEQFF. The CDR3 region has the DNA TGTGTCATCAGTGTTCCCTCGGTAACGGCCAATGAGCAGTTCTTC.

This clonotype showed up just a few times. The gene calls are TRBV12-3 or TRBV12-4 and TRBJ1-4; D gene unclear. The V end lost 5 bases, the J end lost 4 bases, and 14 bases lay between the germline ends. CDR3 length equals 15 residues. DNA of the CDR3: TGTGCCAGCAGTCCCCATCGTGACGGTAATGAAAAACTGTTTTTT. Protein sequence: CASSPHRDGNEKLFF.

This clonotype was observed a handful of times. This rearrangement joins TRBV7-2 to TRBJ2-5; D not certain. In germline, CDR1 is SGHTA, CDR2 FQGNSA. This CDR3 has 13 amino acids. The V end lost 5 bases, the J end lost 1 base, and 8 bases lay between the germline ends. CDR3 region: CASSQTGQETQYF. CDR3 sequence (DNA): TGTGCCAGCAGCCAAACGGGCCAAGAGACCCAGTACTTC.

This clonotype occurred a few times. The J gene is TRBJ2-1, the V gene TRBV4-3; D may match TRBD1 or TRBD2 (5 bases each). The CDR3 is 14 amino acids. V shed 3 bases and J shed 7 bases, with 13 bases lying between them. Germline CDR1 LGHNA, CDR2 YSLEER. CDR3 in amino acids: CASSQWDGRNEQFF. The DNA of the CDR3 is TGCGCCAGCAGCCAGTGGGACGGAAGGAATGAGCAGTTCTTC.

The chain has TRBV6-6 and TRBJ1-1; D remains unclear. Germline V lookup: CDR1 MNHNY, CDR2 SVGAGI (reference sequence). There are 12 residues in the CDR3. V was trimmed by 0 bases and J by 11 bases, leaving 10 bases between them. CDR3 sequence (DNA): TGTGCCAGCAGTTACTCGAATTCGGCGGCTTTCTTT. This encodes CASSYSNSAAFF.

This clonotype has ten or more counts. The chain joins TRBV29-1 to TRBJ2-3, with TRBD1 identical over 7 bases. This CDR3 has 16 amino acids. Germline CDR1 SQVTM, CDR2 ANQGSEA. The V segment lost 0 bases and the J segment 4 bases; nucleotides outside the gene matches: 10. CDR3 nucleotide sequence: TGCAGCGTTGAAGATCATATGGGACAGATGGCAGATACGCAGTATTTT. Encoded protein: CSVEDHMGQMADTQYF.

This sequence joins TRBV9 and TRBJ2-1, with no clear D. The V and J ends lost 4 bases and 5 bases respectively, with 10 bases between them. From germline, CDR1 is SGDLS and CDR2 YYNGEE. The CDR3 loop spans 13 amino acids. CDR3 amino acids: CASSPLFNNEQFF. The CDR3 coding sequence is TGTGCCAGCAGCCCCCTCTTTAACAATGAGCAGTTCTTC.

Ten or more counts support this clonotype. The junction and the germline gene differ at one end; a read error may be behind it. V usage is TRBV27 and J usage is TRBJ1-2, with a tentative D call TRBD1 (5 bases). Germline V CDR1 and CDR2: MNHEY, SMNVEV (reference sequence). CDR3 length: 14 amino acids. In nucleotides, the CDR3 is TGTGCCAGCAGCTTATCCGGGACGAACTATGGCTACACCTTC. It encodes CASSLSGTNYGYTF.

This clonotype was detected a few times. The CDR3 DNA reads as TGCGCCAGCAGCCAAGACGGGACGGGGGGGCGTACAGATACGCAGTATTTT. Translated, it gives CASSQDGTGGRTDTQYF. The chain combines TRBV4-3 with TRBJ2-3, with TRBD2 matching 8 bases. CDR1 LGHNA and CDR2 YSLEER come from the germline V gene. V gave up 0 bases and J gave up 3 bases; unmatched junction bases: 8. CDR3 length: 17 amino acids.

This clonotype was counted ten times or more. The V call is TRBV20-1, the J call TRBJ2-7; D is perhaps TRBD2 (5 bases). V lost 2 bases to trimming and J lost 2 bases, with 16 bases between them. The germline V gene has CDR1 DFQATT and CDR2 SNEGSKA (reference sequence). The CDR3 covers 15 residues. CDR3 sequence: CSARPISGLPYEQYF. Written as DNA, the CDR3 is TGCAGTGCTAGACCCATTTCGGGATTACCCTACGAGCAGTACTTC.

This chain links TRBV29-1 with TRBJ2-1; D possibly corresponds to TRBD2 (6 bases). The CDR3 has 16 residues. The V and J ends lost 1 base and 4 bases respectively, with 17 bases between them. Germline lookup yields CDR1 SQVTM and CDR2 ANQGSEA. The CDR3 loop reads CSVEGWAGMFYNEQFF. The CDR3 DNA reads TGCAGCGTTGAAGGTTGGGCGGGGATGTTTTACAATGAGCAGTTCTTC.

This clonotype occurred a few times. V gene TRBV6-5 combines with J gene TRBJ1-2; 9 bases fit TRBD1. The germline V gene encodes CDR1 MNHEY and CDR2 SVGAGI. The junction had 3 bases not matched to a gene; V was cut back by 6 bases and J by 1 base. The CDR3 is 14 amino acids. The CDR3 here is CASRGQGFNYGYTF. In DNA form, the CDR3 reads TGTGCCAGCAGAGGACAGGGGTTTAACTATGGCTACACCTTC.

The V gene is TRBV20-1, the J gene TRBJ1-1; D might be TRBD1 (5 bases). Germline-derived CDR1 and CDR2 are DFQATT and SNEGSKA (reference sequence). V shed 2 bases and J shed 6 bases, with 13 bases lying between them. The CDR3 is made up of 13 amino acids. DNA of the CDR3: TGCAGTGCTAGAAAAGGTGGGGCCCCTGAAGCTTTCTTT. Translating gives CSARKGGAPEAFF.

This clonotype was observed a few times. V is TRBV6-4 and J is TRBJ1-5; D gene unclear. Germline CDR1 reads MRHNA; CDR2 reads SNTAGT. This CDR3 contains 14 residues. The V end lost 3 bases, the J end lost 6 bases, and 12 bases lay between the germline ends. The CDR3 DNA reads TGTGCCAGCAGTGATAACCCCTCGCTTCAGCCCCAGCATTTT. This gives the protein CASSDNPSLQPQHF.